The clone carrying this T cell receptor (beta chain) has only a few counts. Its target is unknown. This sample was included in a study of T-cell memory formation after mild COVID-19. Study information: Among the donors, TCR clusters were largely specific to each donor. Study-level findings and limits: A subset of responding clones appeared in pre-infection memory, suggesting cross-reactive memory joined. CD4+ contracting clones lay mainly in CM and EM, CD8+ ones in EMRA.

5'RACE, which relied on constant-segment primers, yielded TCR alpha and TCR beta cDNA libraries carrying sample barcodes and UMIs. TCRdb reprocessed the 5' RACE reads via MiXCR and lists one record per CDR3 protein. Of some 280,000 distinct CDR3 sequences listed, under 20% are singletons. This CDR3 region has 13 residues. In germline, CDR1 is SQVTM, CDR2 ANQGSEA. The V gene lost 8 bases and the J gene lost 0 bases, with 12 bases spanning the gap. The receptor was derived from a man between 18 and 29 years old who had mild COVID-19 (a few samples of this study predate the infection). Cell type and time point are not known. The specimen was PBMCs or a T cell subset sorted from them (not recorded which). The gene calls are TRBV29-1 and TRBJ2-3; D uncertain. This CDR3 reads CSLTLPSTDTQYF. CDR3 nucleotide sequence: TGCAGCCTCACGCTCCCAAGCACAGATACGCAGTATTTT.